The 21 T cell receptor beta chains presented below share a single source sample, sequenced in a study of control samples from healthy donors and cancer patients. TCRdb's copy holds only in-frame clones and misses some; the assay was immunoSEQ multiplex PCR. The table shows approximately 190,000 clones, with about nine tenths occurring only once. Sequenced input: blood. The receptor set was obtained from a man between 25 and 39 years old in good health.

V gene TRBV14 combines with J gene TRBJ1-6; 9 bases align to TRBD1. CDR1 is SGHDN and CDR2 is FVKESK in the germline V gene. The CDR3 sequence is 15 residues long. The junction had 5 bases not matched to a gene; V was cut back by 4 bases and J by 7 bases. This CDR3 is CASSPTGGVNSPLHF. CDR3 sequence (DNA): TGTGCCAGCAGCCCTACAGGGGGCGTGAATTCACCCCTCCACTTT.

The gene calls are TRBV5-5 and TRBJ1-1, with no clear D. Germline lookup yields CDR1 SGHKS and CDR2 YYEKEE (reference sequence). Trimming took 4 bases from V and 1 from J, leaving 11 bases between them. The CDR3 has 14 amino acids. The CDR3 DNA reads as TGTGCCAGCAGCCTCCTTCAATCGAACACTGAAGCTTTCTTT. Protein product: CASSLLQSNTEAFF.

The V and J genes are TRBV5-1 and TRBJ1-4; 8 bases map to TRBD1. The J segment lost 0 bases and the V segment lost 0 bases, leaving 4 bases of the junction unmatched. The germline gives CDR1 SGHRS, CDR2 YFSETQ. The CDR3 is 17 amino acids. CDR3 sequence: CASSLGQGAPTNEKLFF. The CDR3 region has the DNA TGCGCCAGCAGCTTGGGTCAGGGGGCGCCAACTAATGAAAAACTGTTTTTT.

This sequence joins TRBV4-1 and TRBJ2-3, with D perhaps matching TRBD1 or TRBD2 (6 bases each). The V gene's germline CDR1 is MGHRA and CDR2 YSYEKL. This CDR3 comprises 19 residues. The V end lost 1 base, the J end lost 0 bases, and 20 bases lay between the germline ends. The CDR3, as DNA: TGCGCCAGCAGCCAAGGTAGGGGGGTCTTCAGTCCTAGCACAGATACGCAGTATTTT. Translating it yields CASSQGRGVFSPSTDTQYF.

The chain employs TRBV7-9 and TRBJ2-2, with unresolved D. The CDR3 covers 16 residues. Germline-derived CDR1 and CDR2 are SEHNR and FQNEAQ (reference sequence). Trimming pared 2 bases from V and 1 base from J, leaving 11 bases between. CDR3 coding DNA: TGTGCCAGCAGCTTACCCCTCGACGGGAACACCGGGGAGCTGTTTTTT. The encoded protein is CASSLPLDGNTGELFF.

The CDR3 region has the DNA TGCGCCAGCAGCTTGAGTCCCTCCGGGGGTCGAGGTGAGCAGTTCTTC. This sequence encodes CASSLSPSGGRGEQFF. The rearrangement links TRBV5-1 to TRBJ2-1; tentatively, D is TRBD2 (6 bases). Germline loops: CDR1 SGHRS, CDR2 YFSETQ. CDR3 length: 16 residues. Trimming removed 1 base at V and 9 bases at J, with 20 bases between.

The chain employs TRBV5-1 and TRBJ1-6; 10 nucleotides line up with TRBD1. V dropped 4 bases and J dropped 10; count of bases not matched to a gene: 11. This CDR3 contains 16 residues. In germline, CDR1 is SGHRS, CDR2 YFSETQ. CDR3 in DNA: TGCGCCAGCAGCCCGGCGACAGGGGGCTCTGAATCACCCCTCCACTTT. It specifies CASSPATGGSESPLHF.

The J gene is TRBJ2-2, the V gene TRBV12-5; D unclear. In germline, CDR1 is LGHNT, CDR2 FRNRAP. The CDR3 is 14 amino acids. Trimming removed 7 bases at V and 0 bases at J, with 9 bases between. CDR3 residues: CASALTTNTGELFF. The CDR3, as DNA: TGTGCTAGTGCCCTTACGACGAACACCGGGGAGCTGTTTTTT.

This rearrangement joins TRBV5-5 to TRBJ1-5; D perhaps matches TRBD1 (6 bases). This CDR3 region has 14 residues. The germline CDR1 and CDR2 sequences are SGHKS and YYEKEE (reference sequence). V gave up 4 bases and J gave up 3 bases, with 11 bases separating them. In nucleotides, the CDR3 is TGTGCCAGCAGCCGGGGACACACCAATCAGCCCCAGCATTTT. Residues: CASSRGHTNQPQHF.

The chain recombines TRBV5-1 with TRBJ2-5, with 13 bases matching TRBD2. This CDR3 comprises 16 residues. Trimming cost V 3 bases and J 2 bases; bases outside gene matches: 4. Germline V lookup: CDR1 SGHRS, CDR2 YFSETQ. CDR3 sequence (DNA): TGCGCCAGCAGCTATGGGACTAGCGGGGCGCAAGAGACCCAGTACTTC. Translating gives CASSYGTSGAQETQYF.

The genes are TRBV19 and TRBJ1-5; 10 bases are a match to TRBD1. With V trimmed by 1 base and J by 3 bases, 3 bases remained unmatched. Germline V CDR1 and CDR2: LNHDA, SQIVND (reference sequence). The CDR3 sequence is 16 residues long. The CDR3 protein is CASSIAGQGNNQPQHF. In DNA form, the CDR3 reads TGTGCCAGTAGTATAGCGGGACAGGGGAACAATCAGCCCCAGCATTTT. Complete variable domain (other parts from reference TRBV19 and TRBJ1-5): DGGITQSPKYLFRKEGQNVTLSCEQNLNHDAMYWYRQDPGQGLRLIYYSQIVNDFQKGDIAEGYSVSREKKESFPLTVTSAQKNPTAFYLCASSIAGQGNNQPQHFGDGTRLSIL.

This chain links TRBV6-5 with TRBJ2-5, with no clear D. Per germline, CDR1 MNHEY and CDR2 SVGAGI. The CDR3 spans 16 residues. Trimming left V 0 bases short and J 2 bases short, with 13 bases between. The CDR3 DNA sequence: TGTGCCAGCAGTTACTCCTTCGCGCGGCAGCAAGAGACCCAGTACTTC. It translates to CASSYSFARQQETQYF.

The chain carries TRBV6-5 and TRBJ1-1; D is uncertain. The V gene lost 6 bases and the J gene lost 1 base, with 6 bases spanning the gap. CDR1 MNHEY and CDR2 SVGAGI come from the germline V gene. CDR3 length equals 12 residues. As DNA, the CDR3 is TGTGCCAGCAGGCAATCGAACACTGAAGCTTTCTTT. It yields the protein CASRQSNTEAFF.

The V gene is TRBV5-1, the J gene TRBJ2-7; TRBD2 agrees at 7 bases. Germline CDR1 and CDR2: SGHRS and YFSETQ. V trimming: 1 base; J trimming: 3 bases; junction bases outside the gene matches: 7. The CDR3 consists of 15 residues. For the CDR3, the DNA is TGCGCCAGCAGCTTGCGTGGGGGGGACCACTACGAGCAGTACTTC. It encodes CASSLRGGDHYEQYF.

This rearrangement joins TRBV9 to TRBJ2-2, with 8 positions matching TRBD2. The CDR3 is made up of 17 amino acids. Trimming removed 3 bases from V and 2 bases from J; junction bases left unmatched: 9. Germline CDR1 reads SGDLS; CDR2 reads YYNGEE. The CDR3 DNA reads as TGTGCCAGCAGCGCCCCCCTAGCGGGCCCCAACACCGGGGAGCTGTTTTTT. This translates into CASSAPLAGPNTGELFF.

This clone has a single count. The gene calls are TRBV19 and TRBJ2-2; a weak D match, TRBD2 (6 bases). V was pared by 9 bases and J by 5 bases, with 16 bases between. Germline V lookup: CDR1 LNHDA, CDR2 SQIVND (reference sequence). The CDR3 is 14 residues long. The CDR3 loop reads CASAHGGRTGELFF. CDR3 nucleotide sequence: TGTGCCAGCGCTCACGGGGGACGTACCGGGGAGCTGTTTTTT.

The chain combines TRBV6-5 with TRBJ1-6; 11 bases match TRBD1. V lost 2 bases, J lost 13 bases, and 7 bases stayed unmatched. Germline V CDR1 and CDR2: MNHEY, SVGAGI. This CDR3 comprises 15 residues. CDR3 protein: CASSYGGQGAGPLHF. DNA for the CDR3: TGTGCCAGCAGTTACGGTGGACAGGGGGCAGGCCCCCTCCACTTT.

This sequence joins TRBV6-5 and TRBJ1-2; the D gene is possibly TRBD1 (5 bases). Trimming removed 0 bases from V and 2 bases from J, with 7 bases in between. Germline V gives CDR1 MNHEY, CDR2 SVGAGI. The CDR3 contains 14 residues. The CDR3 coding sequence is TGTGCCAGCAGTTACTCGCAGGGAAACTATGGCTACACCTTC. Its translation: CASSYSQGNYGYTF.

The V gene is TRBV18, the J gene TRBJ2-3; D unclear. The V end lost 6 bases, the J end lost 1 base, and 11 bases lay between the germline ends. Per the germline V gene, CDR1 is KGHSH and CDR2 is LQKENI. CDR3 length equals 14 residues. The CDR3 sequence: CASSPLSGTDTQYF. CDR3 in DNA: TGTGCCAGCTCCCCGCTGTCCGGCACAGATACGCAGTATTTT.

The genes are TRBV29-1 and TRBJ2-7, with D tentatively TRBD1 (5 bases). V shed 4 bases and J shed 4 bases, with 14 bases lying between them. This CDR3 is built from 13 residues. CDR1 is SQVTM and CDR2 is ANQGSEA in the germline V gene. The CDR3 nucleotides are TGCAGCGTTGTTGGCAGGGATTCTTACGAGCAGTACTTC. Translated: CSVVGRDSYEQYF.

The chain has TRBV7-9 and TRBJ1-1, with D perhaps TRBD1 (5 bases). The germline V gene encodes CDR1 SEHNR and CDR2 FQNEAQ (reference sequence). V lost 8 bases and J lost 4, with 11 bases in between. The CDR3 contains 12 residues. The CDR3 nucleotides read TGTGCCAGCCGTCTGGGGGGCACTGAAGCTTTCTTT. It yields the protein CASRLGGTEAFF. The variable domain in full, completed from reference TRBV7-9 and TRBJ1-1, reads DTGVSQNPRHKITKRGQNVTFRCDPISEHNRLYWYRQTLGQGPEFLTYFQNEAQLEKSRLLSDRFSAERPKGSFSTLEIQRTEQGDSAMYLCASRLGGTEAFFGQGTRLTVV.